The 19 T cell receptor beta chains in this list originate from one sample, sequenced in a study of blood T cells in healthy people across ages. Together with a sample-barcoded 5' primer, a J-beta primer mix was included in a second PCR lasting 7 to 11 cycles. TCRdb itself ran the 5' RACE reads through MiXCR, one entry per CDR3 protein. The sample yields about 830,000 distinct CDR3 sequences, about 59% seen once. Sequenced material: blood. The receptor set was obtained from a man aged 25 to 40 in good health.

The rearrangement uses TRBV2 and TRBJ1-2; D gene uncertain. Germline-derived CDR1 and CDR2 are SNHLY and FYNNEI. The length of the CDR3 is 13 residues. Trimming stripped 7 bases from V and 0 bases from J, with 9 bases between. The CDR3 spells CASITEPNYGYTF. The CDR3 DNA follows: TGTGCCAGCATCACAGAACCTAACTATGGCTACACCTTC.

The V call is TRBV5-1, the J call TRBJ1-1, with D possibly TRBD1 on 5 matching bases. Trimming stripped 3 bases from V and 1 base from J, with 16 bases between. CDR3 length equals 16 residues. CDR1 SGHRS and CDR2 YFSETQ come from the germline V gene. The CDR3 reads CASSSLSGTGNTEAFF. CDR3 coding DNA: TGCGCCAGCAGCTCCCTTTCCGGCACAGGGAACACTGAAGCTTTCTTT.

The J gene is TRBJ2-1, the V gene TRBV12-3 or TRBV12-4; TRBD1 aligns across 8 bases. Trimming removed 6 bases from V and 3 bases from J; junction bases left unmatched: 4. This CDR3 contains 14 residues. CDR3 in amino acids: CASRTGQDYNEQFF. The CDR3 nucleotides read TGTGCCAGCAGAACGGGACAGGACTACAATGAGCAGTTCTTC.

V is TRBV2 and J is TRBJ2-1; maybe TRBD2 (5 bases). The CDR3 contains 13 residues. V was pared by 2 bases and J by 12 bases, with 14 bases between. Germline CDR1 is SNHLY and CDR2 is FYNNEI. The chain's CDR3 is CASSERSGIRQFF. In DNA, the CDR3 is TGTGCCAGCAGTGAAAGGTCGGGGATTAGGCAGTTCTTC.

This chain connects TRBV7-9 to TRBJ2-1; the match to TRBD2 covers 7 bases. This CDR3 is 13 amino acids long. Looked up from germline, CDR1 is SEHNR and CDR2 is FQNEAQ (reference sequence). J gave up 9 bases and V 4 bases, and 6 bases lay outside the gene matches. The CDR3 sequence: CASSSLTSVEQFF. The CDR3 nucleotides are TGTGCCAGCAGCTCGTTAACTAGCGTTGAGCAGTTCTTC.

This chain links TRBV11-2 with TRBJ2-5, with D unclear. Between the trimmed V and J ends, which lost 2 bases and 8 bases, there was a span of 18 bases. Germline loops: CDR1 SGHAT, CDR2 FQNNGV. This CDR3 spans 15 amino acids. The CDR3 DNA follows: TGTGCCAGCAGCTTATACGGGCCTCGTGATACAACCCAGTACTTC. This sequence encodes CASSLYGPRDTTQYF.

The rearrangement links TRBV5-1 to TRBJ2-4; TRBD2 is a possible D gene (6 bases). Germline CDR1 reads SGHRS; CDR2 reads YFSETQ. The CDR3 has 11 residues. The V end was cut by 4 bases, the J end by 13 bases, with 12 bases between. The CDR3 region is CASSEGTAQYF. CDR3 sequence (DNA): TGCGCCAGCAGCGAGGGGACTGCCCAGTACTTC. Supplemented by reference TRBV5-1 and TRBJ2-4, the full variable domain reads KAGVTQTPRYLIKTRGQQVTLSCSPISGHRSVSWYQQTPGQGLQFLFEYFSETQRNKGNFPGRFSGRQFSNSRSEMNVSTLELGDSALYLCASSEGTAQYFGAGTRLSVL.

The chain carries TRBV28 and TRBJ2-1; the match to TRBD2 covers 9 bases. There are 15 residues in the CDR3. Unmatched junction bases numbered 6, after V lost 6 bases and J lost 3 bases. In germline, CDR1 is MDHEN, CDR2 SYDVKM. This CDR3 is CASSYSGGHYNEQFF. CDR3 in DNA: TGTGCCAGCAGCTATAGCGGGGGTCACTACAATGAGCAGTTCTTC.

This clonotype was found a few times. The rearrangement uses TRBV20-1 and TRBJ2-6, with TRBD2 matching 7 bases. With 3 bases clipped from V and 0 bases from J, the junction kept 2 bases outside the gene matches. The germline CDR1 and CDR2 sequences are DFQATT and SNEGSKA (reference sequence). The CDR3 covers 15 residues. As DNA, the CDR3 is TGCAGTGCTAGCGGGGGGAGCTCTGGGGCCAACGTCCTGACTTTC. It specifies CSASGGSSGANVLTF.

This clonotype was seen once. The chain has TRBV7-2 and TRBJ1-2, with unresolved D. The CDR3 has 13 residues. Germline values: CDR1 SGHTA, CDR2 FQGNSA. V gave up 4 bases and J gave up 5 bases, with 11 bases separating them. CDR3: CASSSGRPYGYTF. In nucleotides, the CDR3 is TGTGCCAGCAGCTCCGGACGGCCGTATGGCTACACCTTC.

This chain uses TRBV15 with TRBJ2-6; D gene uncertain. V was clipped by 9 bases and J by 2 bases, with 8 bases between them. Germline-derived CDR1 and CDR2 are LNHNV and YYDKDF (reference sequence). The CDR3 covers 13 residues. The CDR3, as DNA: TGTGCCACGCAAACGCCTGGGGCCAACGTCCTGACTTTC. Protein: CATQTPGANVLTF.

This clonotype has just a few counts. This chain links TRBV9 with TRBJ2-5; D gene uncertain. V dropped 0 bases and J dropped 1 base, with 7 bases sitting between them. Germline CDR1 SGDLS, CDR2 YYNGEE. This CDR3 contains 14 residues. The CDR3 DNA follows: TGTGCCAGCAGCGTAGGGGTTTCCCAAGAGACCCAGTACTTC. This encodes CASSVGVSQETQYF.

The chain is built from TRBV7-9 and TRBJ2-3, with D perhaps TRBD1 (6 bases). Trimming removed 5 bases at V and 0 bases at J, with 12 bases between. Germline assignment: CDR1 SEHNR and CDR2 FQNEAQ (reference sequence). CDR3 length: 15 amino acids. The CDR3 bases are TGTGCCAGCAGCAGGGACACTTGGAGCACAGATACGCAGTATTTT. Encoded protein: CASSRDTWSTDTQYF. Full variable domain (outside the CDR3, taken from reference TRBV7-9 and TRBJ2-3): DTGVSQNPRHKITKRGQNVTFRCDPISEHNRLYWYRQTLGQGPEFLTYFQNEAQLEKSRLLSDRFSAERPKGSFSTLEIQRTEQGDSAMYLCASSRDTWSTDTQYFGPGTRLTVL.

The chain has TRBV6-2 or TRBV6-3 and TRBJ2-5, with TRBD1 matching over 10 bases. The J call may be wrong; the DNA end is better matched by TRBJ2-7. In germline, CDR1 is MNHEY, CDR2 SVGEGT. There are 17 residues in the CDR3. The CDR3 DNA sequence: TGTGCCAGCAGTTACAACGGGGAGGTCGGGACAGGGGACGAGCAGTACTTC. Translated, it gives CASSYNGEVGTGDEQYF.

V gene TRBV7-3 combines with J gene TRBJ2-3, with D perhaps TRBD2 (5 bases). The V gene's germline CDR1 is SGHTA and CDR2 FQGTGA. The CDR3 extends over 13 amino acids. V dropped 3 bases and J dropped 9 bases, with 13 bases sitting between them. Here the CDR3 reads CASSLNLLGTQYF. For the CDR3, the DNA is TGTGCCAGCAGCTTGAACCTACTAGGAACGCAGTATTTT.

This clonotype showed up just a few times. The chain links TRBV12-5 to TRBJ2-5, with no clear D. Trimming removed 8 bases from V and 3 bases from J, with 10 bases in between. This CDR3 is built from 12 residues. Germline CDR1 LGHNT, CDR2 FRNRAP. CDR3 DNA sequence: TGTGCTAGTTCCCGGGCAGAAGAGACCCAGTACTTC. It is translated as CASSRAEETQYF.

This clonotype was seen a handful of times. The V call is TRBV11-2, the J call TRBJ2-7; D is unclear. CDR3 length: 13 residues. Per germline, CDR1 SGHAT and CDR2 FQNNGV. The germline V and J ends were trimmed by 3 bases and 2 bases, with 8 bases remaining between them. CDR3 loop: CASSFRSPYEQYF. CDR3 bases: TGTGCCAGCAGCTTTCGAAGTCCCTACGAGCAGTACTTC.

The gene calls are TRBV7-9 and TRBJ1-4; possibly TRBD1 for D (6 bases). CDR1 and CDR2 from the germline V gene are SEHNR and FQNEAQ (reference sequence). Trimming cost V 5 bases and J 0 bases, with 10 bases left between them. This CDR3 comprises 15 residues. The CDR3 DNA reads TGTGCCAGCAGCCTAGGGACACCAACTAATGAAAAACTGTTTTTT. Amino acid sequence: CASSLGTPTNEKLFF.

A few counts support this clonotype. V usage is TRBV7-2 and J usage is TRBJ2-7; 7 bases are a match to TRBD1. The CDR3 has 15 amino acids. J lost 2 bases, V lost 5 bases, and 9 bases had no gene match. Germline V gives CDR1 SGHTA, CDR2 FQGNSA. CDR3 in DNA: TGTGCCAGCAGCCCTTTCGGGACAGTCACCTACGAGCAGTACTTC. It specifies CASSPFGTVTYEQYF.